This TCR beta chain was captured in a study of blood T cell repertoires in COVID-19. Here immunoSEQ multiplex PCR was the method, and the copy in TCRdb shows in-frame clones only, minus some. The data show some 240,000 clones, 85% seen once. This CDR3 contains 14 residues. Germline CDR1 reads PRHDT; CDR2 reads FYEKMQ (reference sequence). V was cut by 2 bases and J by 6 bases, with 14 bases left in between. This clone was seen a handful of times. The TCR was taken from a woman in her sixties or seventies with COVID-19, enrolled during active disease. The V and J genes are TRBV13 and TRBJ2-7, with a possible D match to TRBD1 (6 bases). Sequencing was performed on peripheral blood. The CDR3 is CASSLPTQGSEQYF. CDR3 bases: TGTGCCAGCAGCTTACCGACACAGGGCTCCGAGCAGTACTTC.